This T cell receptor beta chain is from a study of cytomegalovirus exposure and HLA in healthy donors. About the study: In an earlier analysis, around 120 million unique TCR beta sequences were found from about 190 million T cells. General study results and limits: Later genetic work tied a missense DCLRE1C variant to beta-chain V and J trimming.

In the PCR, 60 Vbeta and 13 Jbeta primers were used. The table came from immunoSEQ multiplex PCR; TCRdb's copy has only in-frame clones and leaves some out. The sample includes over 100,000 clones, approximately 80% of them seen just once. Concerning this clone itself: Antigen: not known.

The CDR3 sequence is 15 residues long. In germline, CDR1 is SGHRS, CDR2 YFSETQ. The trim removed 2 bases at V and 2 bases at J, leaving 4 bases unmatched. The receptor was isolated from a woman under 30 in good health and CMV-seropositive. Specimen: PBMCs. The chain combines TRBV5-1 with TRBJ2-7; 10 nucleotides match TRBD2. The CDR3 nucleotides are TGCGCCAGCAGCTTTTGGACTAGCGGAACCTACGAGCAGTACTTC. As protein: CASSFWTSGTYEQYF. The full variable domain, completed using reference TRBV5-1 and TRBJ2-7, is KAGVTQTPRYLIKTRGQQVTLSCSPISGHRSVSWYQQTPGQGLQFLFEYFSETQRNKGNFPGRFSGRQFSNSRSEMNVSTLELGDSALYLCASSFWTSGTYEQYFGPGTRLTVT.